This TCR beta chain was recovered during a study of blood T cell repertoires in COVID-19. Clones were sequenced by immunoSEQ multiplex PCR, and TCRdb holds only the in-frame ones, with some missing. The sample has about 250,000 clones; approximately 90% are singletons. Trimming stripped 2 bases from V and 0 bases from J, with 8 bases between. The CDR3 is 14 amino acids. CDR1 and CDR2 from the germline V gene are SGHRS and YFSETQ. Sequencing input: PBMCs or T cells enriched from blood (not recorded which). V gene TRBV5-1 combines with J gene TRBJ1-1; D unresolved. This TCR was recovered from a woman aged 30 to 39 with acute COVID-19. CDR3 DNA: TGCGCCAGCAGCTTCGACCGGGTGAACACTGAAGCTTTCTTT. Its protein product is CASSFDRVNTEAFF.